This T cell receptor (beta chain) comes out of a study of breast tumors, draining lymph nodes, adjacent tissues. Via MiXCR, TCRdb re-called the multiplex PCR reads, giving one row per CDR3 protein. The sample holds under 150,000 distinct CDR3 sequences, just under 20% seen once. About this clonotype: The antigen is not known.

Axillary draining lymph nodes of breast cancer patients supplied the node samples. General study findings and limits: Tumor and nontumor repertoires were significantly more similar in luminal-like than in basal-like breast cancer. Most tumor T cells seemingly derive from lymph node, then expand in tumor. Tumors had less TCR diversity than lymph nodes, more than nontumor tissue.

The receptor's source is a female donor with breast cancer. Some clones in this sample may be carry-over from other donors' samples. The sequenced sample was axillary lymph node tissue.

The CDR3 sequence: CASSGGLGSTISSGELFF. In DNA form, the CDR3 reads TGTGCCAGCAGCGGGGGACTAGGGAGCACCATAAGTTCCGGGGAGCTGTTTTTT. The V call is TRBV9, the J call TRBJ2-2; 8 nucleotides agree with TRBD2. Trimming took 3 bases from V and 6 from J; bases not matched to a gene: 16. Germline V CDR1 and CDR2: SGDLS, YYNGEE. CDR3 length equals 18 residues.